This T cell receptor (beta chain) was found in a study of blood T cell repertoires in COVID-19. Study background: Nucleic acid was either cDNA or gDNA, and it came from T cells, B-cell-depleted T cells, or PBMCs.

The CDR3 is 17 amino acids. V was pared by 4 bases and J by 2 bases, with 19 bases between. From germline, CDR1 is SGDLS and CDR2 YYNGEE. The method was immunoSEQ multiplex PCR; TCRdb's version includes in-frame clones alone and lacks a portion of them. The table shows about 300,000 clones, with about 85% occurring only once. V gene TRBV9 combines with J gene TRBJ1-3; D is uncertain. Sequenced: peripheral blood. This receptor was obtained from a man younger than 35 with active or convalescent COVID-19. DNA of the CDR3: TGTGCCAGCAGCCTAGATAACGTACAGTTCCCTGGAAACACCATATATTTT. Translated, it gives CASSLDNVQFPGNTIYF.